A single T cell receptor (beta chain) is shown here with its context. The antigen is not known. This entry comes from a study of T cells in Graves' hyperthyroidism and ophthalmopathy. Findings of the study overall: Using 13 V-J features, a model discriminated ophthalmopathy from stable hyperthyroidism.

Germline V gene sequence: CDR1 SQVTM, CDR2 ANQGSEA. This CDR3 is 12 amino acids long. The ends were cut back, 8 bases at V and 5 bases at J, with 15 bases in the middle. Amplification targeted TCR beta CDR3 regions from RNA transcripts. TCR CDR3 regions were first amplified by RT-PCR with HTBI primers. Each CDR3 protein is one row after TCRdb ran MiXCR on the multiplex PCR reads. The table lists about 660,000 distinct CDR3 sequences, just under 45% of them singletons, with more than 7% in the top ten. The sequence was collected from an adult man with Graves' disease, either hyperthyroidism or ophthalmopathy (not recorded which). This chain joins TRBV29-1 and TRBJ1-2, with no clear D. The sample was peripheral blood or thyroid tissue (not recorded which). CDR3 nucleotide sequence: TGCAGCTTAGAACTAGGAGGTTATGGCTACACCTTC. Translated: CSLELGGYGYTF.